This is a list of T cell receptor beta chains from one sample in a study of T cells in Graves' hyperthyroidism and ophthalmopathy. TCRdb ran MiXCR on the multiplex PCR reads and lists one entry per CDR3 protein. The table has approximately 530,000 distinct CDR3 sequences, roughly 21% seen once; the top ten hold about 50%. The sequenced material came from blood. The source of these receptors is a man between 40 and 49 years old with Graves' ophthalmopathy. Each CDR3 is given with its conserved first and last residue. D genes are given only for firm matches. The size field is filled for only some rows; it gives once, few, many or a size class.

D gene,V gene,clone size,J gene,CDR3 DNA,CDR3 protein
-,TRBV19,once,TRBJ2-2,TGTGCCAGTAGTATCTCCAGGGGCGCCGGGGAGCTGTTTTTT,CASSISRGAGELFF
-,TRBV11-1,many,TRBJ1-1,TGTGCCAGCAGCTTTGCAGGAGCAAGAGCTTTCTTT,CASSFAGARAFF
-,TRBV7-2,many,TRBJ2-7,TGTGCCAGCAGCTTGACATCCTACGAGCAGTACTTC,CASSLTSYEQYF
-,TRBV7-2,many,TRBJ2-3,TGTGCCAGCAGCTTAGAAGACGGACCGGGGAATACGCAGTATTTT,CASSLEDGPGNTQYF
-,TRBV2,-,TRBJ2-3,TGTGCCAGCATCTCCCTGAGAGGTAGGGGGGCTAATACGCAGTATTTT,CASISLRGRGANTQYF
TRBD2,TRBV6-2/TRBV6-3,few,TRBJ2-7,TGTGCCAGCACTCATAGCGGGAGAGGGGTGGAGCAGTACTTC,CASTHSGRGVEQYF
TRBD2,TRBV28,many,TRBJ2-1,TGTGCCAGCAGTCTCCTAGCGGGAGGATATAATGAGCAGTTCTTC,CASSLLAGGYNEQFF
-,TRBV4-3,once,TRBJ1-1,TGCGCCAGCAGCCAGCTAGGGGCCATGAACACTGAAGCTTTCTTT,CASSQLGAMNTEAFF
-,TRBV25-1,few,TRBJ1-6,TGTGCCAGCAAAGAGGGGCATAATTCACCCCTCCACTTT,CASKEGHNSPLHF
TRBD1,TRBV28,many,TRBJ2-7,TGTGCCAGCAGTTCGACAGGGGGAGTCCACGAGCAGTACTTC,CASSSTGGVHEQYF
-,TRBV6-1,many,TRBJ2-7,TGTGCCAGCAGTGCCGGGCAGGGTGGGAACTACGAGCAGTACTTC,CASSAGQGGNYEQYF
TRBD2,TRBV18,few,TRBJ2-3,TGTGCCAGCTCCCCGCAACTAGCGGGAGGCCAGGTTACGCAGTATTTT,CASSPQLAGGQVTQYF
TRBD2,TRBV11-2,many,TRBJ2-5,TGTGCCAGCAGCTCGTCCTTCGGGGGGGGCACTACCCAGTACTTC,CASSSSFGGGTTQYF
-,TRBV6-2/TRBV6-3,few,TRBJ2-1,TGTGCCAGCAGTTATTCTTCTAGCTGGGGGGAAGACGAGCAGTTCTTC,CASSYSSSWGEDEQFF
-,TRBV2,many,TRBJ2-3,TGTGCCAGCAGTGAAGCGGGGGGGCCCAGGATCGCAGATACGCAGTATTTT,CASSEAGGPRIADTQYF
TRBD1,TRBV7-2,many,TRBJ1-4,TGTGCCAGCAGCTTAGACGGGAGGGGGCTGGAGGAAAAACTGTTTTTT,CASSLDGRGLEEKLFF
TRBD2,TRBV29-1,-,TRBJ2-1,TGCAGCGTTGAACGGCTAGCGGACGCTGAGAATGAGCAGTTCTTC,CSVERLADAENEQFF
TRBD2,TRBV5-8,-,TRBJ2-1,TGTGCCAGCAGCCTATATAGCGGGAGGGCCTACAATGAGCAGTTCTTC,CASSLYSGRAYNEQFF
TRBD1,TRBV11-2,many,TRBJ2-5,TGTGCCAGCAGCTCGGACAGGGGGGCTTACGAGACCCAGTACTTC,CASSSDRGAYETQYF
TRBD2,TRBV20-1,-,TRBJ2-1,TGCAGTGCTTTCCCTAGCGGGGGGCCCCTCAATGAGCAGTTCTTC,CSAFPSGGPLNEQFF
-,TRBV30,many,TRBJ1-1,TGTGCCTGGGCGAGACAGTTGAACACTGAAGCTTTCTTT,CAWARQLNTEAFF
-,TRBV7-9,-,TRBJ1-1,TGTGCCAGCAGCAGCTGGGTTAATATGAACACTGAAGCTTTCTTT,CASSSWVNMNTEAFF
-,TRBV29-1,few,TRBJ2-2,TGCAGCGTTGTTCGGGGGGCGGACACCGGGGAGCTGTTTTTT,CSVVRGADTGELFF
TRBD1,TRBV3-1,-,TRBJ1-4,TGTGCCAACAGCCCACGGGACAGGGGGCGAGGTGAAAAACTGTTTTTT,CANSPRDRGRGEKLFF
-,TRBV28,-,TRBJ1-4,TGTGCCAGCATTAGAGAACAGTTTTTT,CASIREQFF
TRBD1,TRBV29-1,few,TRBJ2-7,TGCAGCGTGGGGGGAGGGACAGGGCCCTACGAGCAGTACTTC,CSVGGGTGPYEQYF
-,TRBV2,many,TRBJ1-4,TGTGCCAGCAGTGAGATGACAGATAATGAAAAACTGTTTTTT,CASSEMTDNEKLFF
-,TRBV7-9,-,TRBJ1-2,TGTGCCAGCAGCTTGATATGGTCGGATGGCTACACCTTC,CASSLIWSDGYTF
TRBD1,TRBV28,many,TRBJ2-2,TGTGCCAGCAGGAACAGGGGGTCGGACACCGGGGAGCTGTTTTTT,CASRNRGSDTGELFF
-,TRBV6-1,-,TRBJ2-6,TGTGCCAGCCAGTTTGGGGCCAACGTCCTGACTTTC,CASQFGANVLTF
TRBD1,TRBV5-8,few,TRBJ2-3,TGTGCCAGCAGTCATGGACAGGGGGGCACAGATACGCAGTATTTT,CASSHGQGGTDTQYF
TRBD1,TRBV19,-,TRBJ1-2,TGTGCCAGTAGTGAGTTCCGGACAGGGAGGGACTATGGCTACACCTTC,CASSEFRTGRDYGYTF
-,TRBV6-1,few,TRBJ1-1,TGTGCCAGGCCCTTTGTAGGTGAAGCTTTCTTT,CARPFVGEAFF
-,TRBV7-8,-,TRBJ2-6,TGTGCCAGCAGCATGTCCGGAGGGGTTGGGGCCAACGTCCTGACTTTC,CASSMSGGVGANVLTF
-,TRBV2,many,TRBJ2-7,TGTGCCAGCAGTGACTGGGGAACCTACGAGCAGTACTTC,CASSDWGTYEQYF
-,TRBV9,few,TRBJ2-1,TGTGCCAGCAGCGTAGATGGGAACAGGTACAATGAGCAGTTCTTC,CASSVDGNRYNEQFF
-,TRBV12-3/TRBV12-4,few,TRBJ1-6,TGTGCCAGCAGTGGGGCGGGGTACGGGGCCCTCCACTTT,CASSGAGYGALHF
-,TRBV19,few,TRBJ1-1,TGTGCCAGTAGTATAACTGGAGGGCAAATGAACACTGAAGCTTTCTTT,CASSITGGQMNTEAFF
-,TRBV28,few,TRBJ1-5,TGTGCCAGCAGTTCCTGGACTGATAGCAATCAGCCCCAGCATTTT,CASSSWTDSNQPQHF
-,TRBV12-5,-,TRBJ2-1,TGTGCTAGTTCTGGAACGAGCTCCTACAATGAGCAGTTCTTC,CASSGTSSYNEQFF
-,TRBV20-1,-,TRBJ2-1,TGCAGTGCACACCCTAAGGGATACGATGAGCAGTTCTTC,CSAHPKGYDEQFF
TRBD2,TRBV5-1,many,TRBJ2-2,TGCGCCAGCAGGCGACTAGCGGAGAACACCGGGGAGCTGTTTTTT,CASRRLAENTGELFF
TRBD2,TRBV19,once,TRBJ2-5,TGTGCCAGTACGTCTAGCGGGCACCAAGAGACCCAGTACTTC,CASTSSGHQETQYF
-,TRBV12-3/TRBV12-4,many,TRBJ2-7,TGTGCCAGCAGTTTTAAGAGGTACGGCGAGCAGTACTTC,CASSFKRYGEQYF
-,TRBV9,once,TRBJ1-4,TGTGCCAGCAGCGCCCGGGCAACTAATGAAAAACTGTTTTTT,CASSARATNEKLFF
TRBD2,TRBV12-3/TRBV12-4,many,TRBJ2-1,TGTGCCAGCAGCGGACTAGCGGGAGGTGTAGGAAATGAGCAGTTCTTC,CASSGLAGGVGNEQFF
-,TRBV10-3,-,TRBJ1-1,TGTGCCATCAGTGAGTTACCGGCTCAGAACACTGAAGCTTTCTTT,CAISELPAQNTEAFF
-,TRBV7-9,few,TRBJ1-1,TGTGCCAGCACCTTAGGCCTGGGGGGGACTGAAGCTTTCTTT,CASTLGLGGTEAFF
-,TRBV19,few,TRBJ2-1,TGTGCCAGTAGGCCCCCCGGACGACTCTCCTACAATGAGCAGTTCTTC,CASRPPGRLSYNEQFF
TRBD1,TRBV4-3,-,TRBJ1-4,TGCGCCAGCAGCTTAACCGGGACAGGGGGGGAAAAACTGTTTTTT,CASSLTGTGGEKLFF